These 10 T cell receptor beta chains originate from one sample sequenced in a study of blood T cell repertoires in COVID-19. Here immunoSEQ multiplex PCR was the method, and the copy in TCRdb shows in-frame clones only, minus some. The table lists around 310,000 clones, 90% of them singletons. Sequencing used peripheral blood. All receptors come from a woman between 40 and 50 years old with COVID-19, enrolled during active disease.

The chain is built from TRBV29-1 and TRBJ2-7; 13 bases match TRBD2. Trimming cost V 6 bases and J 2 bases; bases outside gene matches: 4. Germline CDR1 and CDR2: SQVTM and ANQGSEA. This CDR3 is 14 amino acids long. CDR3 sequence: CSVSGLAGAYEQYF. DNA for the CDR3: TGCAGCGTCTCAGGACTAGCGGGAGCCTACGAGCAGTACTTC.

Only one count was recorded for this clone. The V call is TRBV9, the J call TRBJ1-4; a possible D gene is TRBD1 (5 bases). The germline V and J ends were trimmed by 0 bases and 7 bases, with 16 bases remaining between them. The CDR3 covers 16 residues. Germline values: CDR1 SGDLS, CDR2 YYNGEE. The CDR3 DNA sequence: TGTGCCAGCAGCGTAGCTTCCGGACATCAGGGTGAAAAACTGTTTTTT. This gives the protein CASSVASGHQGEKLFF.

This clone has just a few counts. The rearrangement links TRBV7-2 to TRBJ2-7; TRBD2 matches 7 bases. This CDR3 spans 13 amino acids. The trim removed 8 bases at V and 2 bases at J, leaving 6 bases unmatched. Per germline, CDR1 SGHTA and CDR2 FQGNSA. The CDR3 reads CASQQSGTYEQYF. CDR3 coding DNA: TGTGCCAGCCAACAAAGCGGGACCTACGAGCAGTACTTC.

The rearrangement joins TRBV7-2 to TRBJ1-5, with D maybe TRBD1 (5 bases). The CDR3 is made up of 14 amino acids. Trimming removed 0 bases at V and 4 bases at J, with 7 bases between. Germline CDR1 SGHTA, CDR2 FQGNSA. The CDR3 DNA follows: TGTGCCAGCAGCTTAGCGGGGGGAAATCAGCCCCAGCATTTT. Protein: CASSLAGGNQPQHF.

The rearrangement uses TRBV9 and TRBJ2-7; TRBD1 matches at 8 bases. The CDR3 length is 15 residues. The germline gives CDR1 SGDLS, CDR2 YYNGEE. With 7 bases clipped from V and 0 bases from J, the junction kept 9 bases outside the gene matches. The CDR3 loop reads CASGTGDRSSYEQYF. The CDR3 nucleotides read TGTGCCAGCGGGACAGGTGATAGGAGCTCCTACGAGCAGTACTTC. The full variable domain, in which reference TRBV9 and TRBJ2-7 provide the parts outside the CDR3, is DSGVTQTPKHLITATGQRVTLRCSPRSGDLSVYWYQQSLDQGLQFLIQYYNGEERAKGNILERFSAQQFPDLHSELNLSSLELGDSALYFCASGTGDRSSYEQYFGPGTRLTVT.

The chain recombines TRBV18 with TRBJ2-2; 8 positions match TRBD2. Germline loops: CDR1 KGHSH, CDR2 LQKENI. There are 16 residues in the CDR3. V gave up 3 bases and J gave up 7 bases; unmatched junction bases: 10. The CDR3 DNA reads as TGTGCCAGCTCACCCCTTCCGGGAGGGCCGGACGGGGAGCTGTTTTTT. It encodes CASSPLPGGPDGELFF.

The chain is built from TRBV7-9 and TRBJ2-3; 7 nucleotides match TRBD1. J gave up 2 bases and V 9 bases, and 8 bases lay outside the gene matches. The CDR3 length is 14 residues. The germline V gene has CDR1 SEHNR and CDR2 FQNEAQ (reference sequence). CDR3 amino acids: CASLTGDNTDTQYF. In DNA form, the CDR3 reads TGTGCCAGTCTAACAGGGGACAACACAGATACGCAGTATTTT.

This clone was counted a single time. The chain joins TRBV7-2 to TRBJ1-3; 9 bases are a match to TRBD1. The V gene's germline CDR1 is SGHTA and CDR2 FQGNSA. The CDR3 length is 14 residues. Losses at the gene ends were 5 bases for V and 4 bases for J; bases not matched to a gene: 3. CDR3 sequence reads: CASSRGQGGNTIYF. The CDR3 bases are TGTGCCAGCAGCAGGGGACAGGGAGGAAACACCATATATTTT.

The rearrangement joins TRBV4-3 to TRBJ2-3; TRBD2 agrees at 10 bases. The CDR3 is 16 amino acids. V shed 0 bases and J 4 bases; nucleotides not matched to a gene: 4. Germline V lookup: CDR1 LGHNA, CDR2 YSLEER. In DNA form, the CDR3 reads TGCGCCAGCAGCCAAGAGGGGAGCGGGGGGGCAGATACGCAGTATTTT. Its translation is CASSQEGSGGADTQYF.

This chain connects TRBV12-3 or TRBV12-4 to TRBJ1-5; D not certain. Deletions cut 6 bases from V and 12 bases from J, with 15 bases between. The CDR3 has 12 residues. This CDR3 reads CASSYHSGVQHF. The CDR3 DNA is TGTGCCAGCAGCTATCACTCGGGTGTCCAGCATTTT.